This T cell receptor (beta chain) was documented in a study of regulatory T cells in long-lasting Graves disease (dated by TCRdb to the early 2020s). General notes on the study: Newly diagnosed Graves' disease patients had taken antithyroid drugs for less than 3 months. This study used TCR sequencing and RNA sequencing of peripheral blood to compare persistent Graves' disease patients against newly diagnosed Graves' disease patients. The study took place in China and was registered as a clinical trial. A total of roughly 35 samples were covered by TCR sequencing, comprising approximately 13 persistent and about 20 newly diagnosed Graves' disease patients.

What this sample's time point label stands for: newly diagnosed GD, antithyroid drugs for less than 3 months. RNA was extracted from PBMCs in TRIzol for both TCR sequencing and RNA sequencing. The diagnosis of Graves' disease followed American Thyroid Association guidelines. Patients for the study were recruited at an endocrinology department in Xi'an, China. Each patient gave about 8.1 milliliters of peripheral blood, collected in an EDTA anticoagulant tube. Ficoll Paque Plus density gradient separation was used to isolate PBMCs, and no further T cell sorting was performed. An Agilent 2100 Bioanalyzer and agarose gel were used to check RNA quality, and a NanoDrop 2000 was used to measure RNA concentration. On this clonotype itself: Its binding antigen is unknown. A much larger clone differs from this one at a single base, so this may be a read error.

The protocol used for the library was multiplex PCR. Sequencing was performed on an Illumina HiSeq 4000. To build TCR beta libraries, CDR3 regions were amplified by Arm-PCR using iRepertoire HTBI primers. Before sequencing, the PCR products went through gel purification. Turning to the authors' computational methods: Gene usage analysis of CDR3 amino acid clonotypes used the roughly 60 TRBV and around 13 TRBJ segments found across samples. COPE and FqMerger were used to merge the filtered high-quality paired reads into contigs. BLAST was used to align contigs to IMGT TRBV, TRBD and TRBJ reference genes, with CDR3 defined following IMGT. Any clonotype with a frequency above 0.1% was classified as a highly expanded clone. Shannon entropy served as the measure of repertoire diversity, while the Gini coefficient captured V-J evenness. Clonotypes shared by more than one individual were considered public. In TCRdb, the public reads were trimmed at Q25 with fastp and aligned with MiXCR, with productive beta chains retained. One record per CDR3 amino acid sequence lists the most common genes and DNA. What appears here as the V and J calls and clone size reflects TCRdb's work, not the paper's. The sample table contains roughly 530,000 distinct CDR3 sequences; only one count was recorded for more than 15% of them. 25% of the sample is held by the ten biggest clonotypes.

Measured from the cysteine to the phenylalanine, the CDR3 is 14 residues long. The sequence is cut down to CDR3 DNA, 42 bases in frame from base 1. The germline V gene yields KGHSH for CDR1 and LQKENI for CDR2. Relative to germline, V is missing 0 bases and J is missing 4 bases, with 2 bases of the junction outside any gene match. Paper-wide results and their limitations: Persistent Graves' disease patients showed lower TCR Shannon entropy and fewer highly expanded clones than newly diagnosed patients, suggesting clonal expansion. Only the TCR beta chain was sequenced and analyzed. Because the primary lesion, thyroid tissue, could not be accessed, the study looked at peripheral blood alone. TRBV28, TRBJ1-2 and TRBJ2-5 were preferentially used in persistent disease, while TRBV20-1 and TRBJ2-1 were favored in newly diagnosed disease. A larger number of public clonotypes was shared among persistent patients (under 3,000) than among newly diagnosed patients (about 990). The authors acknowledged the small sample size as a limitation that may reduce accuracy.

These sequences were also reported in another study, on T cells in Graves' hyperthyroidism and ophthalmopathy. The second source states: A patient counted as having stable Graves' hyperthyroidism if no progression to ophthalmopathy occurred over 18 months of follow-up. Hyperthyroidism patients were newly diagnosed, with disease duration under 2 months, and aged 18 to 65 years. Any patient with an uncontrolled infection, another autoimmune disease, pregnancy or lactation was excluded. Diagnoses relied on clinical symptoms, serum thyroxine and TRAb, thyroid ultrasound and orbital computed tomography. A first-round RT-PCR of the TCR CDR3 used the HTBI primer set with the Qiagen OneStep RT-PCR kit. Blood samples also contained most of the expanded thyroid clonotypes (frequency above 0.001), which suggests that blood repertoires may reflect thyroid immune responses. Ophthalmopathy was separated from stable hyperthyroidism by a 13 V-J signature model, with roughly 88% sensitivity and approximately 84% specificity obtained in cross-validation and 80%/75% obtained in testing. During validation, the model predicted progression to ophthalmopathy a median of around 7 months ahead of onset, with more than 60% sensitivity and around 73% specificity. TCR V-J signatures able to tell the groups apart were searched for in a discovery cohort of 100 patients, of whom over 40 had Graves' ophthalmopathy and roughly 59 had stable Graves' hyperthyroidism. Whether ophthalmopathy could be predicted prospectively was tested in an independent validation cohort made up of some 20 hyperthyroidism patients plus 17 patients who later progressed to ophthalmopathy. The roughly 91 discovery patients were randomly divided into training and test sets at a 7:3 ratio. Thyroid tissue and blood T-cell repertoires from over 5 Graves' hyperthyroidism patients were also compared in the study. Once sampling was done, hyperthyroidism patients were given methimazole at a starting dose of 30 mg daily, whereas ophthalmopathy patients were given high-dose intravenous methylprednisolone. A second multiplex PCR round built the libraries, followed by size selection and purification. The libraries were sequenced on an Illumina HiSeq2000 using paired-end 100 bp reads. SOAPnuke was used to process the raw data, with reads discarded if the reads contained adapters or uncalled bases, had a mean Phred below 15, or lacked an exact constant-primer or identifier match. High-quality paired reads were merged using COPE v1.2.5, and each unique nucleotide sequence was defined as a clonotype. MiTCR v1.1 was used to align clonotypes to the IMGT TRBV, TRBD and TRBJ reference segments. The analysis included only V-J combinations with a frequency above 0.0001, which together covered approximately 99% of the repertoires. The TCS score was defined as F50 (clonal expansion) divided by E x V (chaos), with BLOSUM62-based TCRdist calculated between CDR3 peptides within each V-J. Welch's t-statistics and random forest reduced several hundred V-J features to some 14, which were used in a naive Bayes classifier (R e1071). No statistical method was used to set the sample size in advance, and investigators knew the group allocation. TCR Vbeta CDR3 sequencing of 120 to 150 peripheral blood samples (roughly 43 ophthalmopathy, about 74 hyperthyroidism and roughly 17 progressor patients) is reported in the paper.

The sequence was obtained from a woman aged 40-65 years with Graves disease. Donor details come from another sample of the same person, matched by shared clones. The chain joins TRBV18 to TRBJ2-7; a stretch of 8 junction bases matches TRBD1. The sample here was peripheral blood mononuclear cells (PBMCs), taken at new diagnosis, from a patient treated with antithyroid drugs. CDR3 protein: CASSPPDREYEQYF. The sequenced DNA is TGTGCCAGCTCACCACCGGACAGGGAGTACGAGCAGTACTTC.